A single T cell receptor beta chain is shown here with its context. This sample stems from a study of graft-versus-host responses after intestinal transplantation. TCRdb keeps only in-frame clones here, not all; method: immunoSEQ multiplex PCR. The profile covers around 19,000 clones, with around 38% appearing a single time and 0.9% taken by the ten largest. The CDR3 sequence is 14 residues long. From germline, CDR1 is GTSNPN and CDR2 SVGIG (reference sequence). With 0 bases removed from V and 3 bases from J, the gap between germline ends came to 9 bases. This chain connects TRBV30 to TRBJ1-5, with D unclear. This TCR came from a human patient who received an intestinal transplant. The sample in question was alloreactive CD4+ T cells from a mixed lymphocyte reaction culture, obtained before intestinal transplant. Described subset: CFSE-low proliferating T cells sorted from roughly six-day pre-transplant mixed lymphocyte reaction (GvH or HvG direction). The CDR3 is CAWSVVTVNQPQHF. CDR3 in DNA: TGTGCCTGGAGTGTAGTGACGGTCAATCAGCCCCAGCATTTT.